The following is a T cell receptor (beta chain) sequence with its context. The data were taken from a study of blood T cell repertoires in COVID-19. Whole-study context: PBMCs, B-cell-depleted T cells, or T cells provided the cDNA or gDNA that made up the material.

The V gene's germline CDR1 is SNHLY and CDR2 FYNNEI. The CDR3 totals 13 residues. Trimming left V 5 bases short and J 1 base short, with 5 bases between. In the source study's methods: Cell counts per sample came from amplifying reference gene primers. The protocol was immunoSEQ multiplex PCR, while the TCRdb copy is restricted to in-frame clones and leaves out a portion. D and trimming were read from the DNA, whereas the V and J calls and clone size are those reported in that table. Of 150,000 to 250,000 clones listed, 80% to 90% are singletons. The genes are TRBV2 and TRBJ1-4, with no clear D. The specimen sequenced was PBMCs or T cells enriched from blood (not recorded which). The receptor was derived from a man between 35 and 55 years old who had recovered from COVID-19. Here the CDR3 DNA reads TGTGCCAGCAGTTCGGTAACTAATGAAAAACTGTTTTTT. Its translation is CASSSVTNEKLFF. Full variable domain (outside the CDR3, taken from reference TRBV2 and TRBJ1-4): EPEVTQTPSHQVTQMGQEVILRCVPISNHLYFYWYRQILGQKVEFLVSFYNNEISEKSEIFDDQFSVERPDGSNFTLKIRSTKLEDSAMYFCASSSVTNEKLFFGSGTQLSVL.